This is a list of T cell receptor beta chains from one sample in a study of a mutant IDH1 vaccine in newly diagnosed glioma. Produced via immunoSEQ multiplex PCR; TCRdb's table is partial and in-frame only. The table has tens of thousands of clones, 79% seen once; the top ten hold 8% to 10%. Their specific antigens are unknown. The sequenced sample was PBMCs, obtained from a glioma patient whose treatment included an IDH1 peptide vaccine. These receptors all stem from a man between 40 and 49 years old with glioma. Both conserved end residues are part of each CDR3. D genes are given only for firm matches. Some rows mark clone size as missing; the rest say once, few, many or name a class of expanded clone.

>TRBV11-2|TRBJ1-5|NA|NA
TGTGCCAGCAGCTTAACAGACAATCAGCCCCAGCATTTT
CASSLTDNQPQHF
>TRBV15|TRBJ1-2|NA|NA
TGTGCCACCAGCAGAGAGGTCCTCGGGGGTGGCTACACCTTC
CATSREVLGGGYTF
>TRBV14|TRBJ2-3|NA|NA
TGTGCCAGCAGCGACCGGGTCACAGATACGCAGTATTTT
CASSDRVTDTQYF
>TRBV13|TRBJ2-3|NA|NA
TGTGCCAGCAGCCGAGAAACGGGACTTATCACAGATACGCAGTATTTT
CASSRETGLITDTQYF
>TRBV15|TRBJ1-2|NA|NA
TGTGCCACCAGCAGAGATTACGGTGAGGGTGGCTACACCTTC
CATSRDYGEGGYTF
>TRBV11-2|TRBJ2-2|NA|TRBD1
TGTGCCAGCAGCCCGTGGACAGGGGACACCGGGGAGCTGTTTTTT
CASSPWTGDTGELFF
>TRBV29-1|TRBJ2-3|once|TRBD2
TGCAGCGTCTCAGCGGGAACCACAGATACGCAGTATTTT
CSVSAGTTDTQYF
>TRBV30|TRBJ1-2|NA|NA
TGTGCCTGGAGTGAAGGTGGGAGGCTTTATGGCTACACCTTC
CAWSEGGRLYGYTF
>TRBV15|TRBJ1-4|once|TRBD1
TGTGCCACCAGCCCAGGGAGGGGCAGGGGGAATGAAAAACTGTTTTTT
CATSPGRGRGNEKLFF
>TRBV19|TRBJ1-5|NA|NA
TGTGCCAGTAGTAGTTACACCCAGGTTCAGCCCCAGCATTTT
CASSSYTQVQPQHF
>TRBV5-6|TRBJ2-3|once|NA
TGTGCCAGCAGTTCGATTGTGGGCACAGATACGCAGTATTTT
CASSSIVGTDTQYF
>TRBV19|TRBJ1-2|NA|NA
TGTGCCAGTAGTATGCTTTTCGGGAGGGGACGCGGACCCACCTTC
CASSMLFGRGRGPTF
>TRBV6-5|TRBJ2-5|NA|NA
TGTGCCAGCAGTCCGCAGGGGCTTCAAGAGACCCAGTACTTC
CASSPQGLQETQYF
>TRBV19|TRBJ1-5|NA|NA
TGTGCCAGTAGTACCCTAACAGGGAATGTGGGCAATCAGCCCCAGCATTTT
CASSTLTGNVGNQPQHF
>TRBV11-2|TRBJ2-2|NA|TRBD2
TGTGCCAGCAGCACTAGGTTAGCGGGAGACACCGGGGAGCTGTTTTTT
CASSTRLAGDTGELFF
>TRBV14|TRBJ2-3|NA|TRBD2
TGTGCCAGCAGCCTCGGGACTACCCCAGATACGCAGTATTTT
CASSLGTTPDTQYF
>TRBV9|TRBJ1-1|NA|NA
TGTGCCAGCAGCCCAGGCGGGGGTGAAGCTTTCTTT
CASSPGGGEAFF
>TRBV5-6|TRBJ1-3|NA|TRBD1
TGTGCCAGCAGCCCGACAGGGGGGACGGGAAACACCATATATTTT
CASSPTGGTGNTIYF
>TRBV6-1|TRBJ1-5|NA|TRBD1
TGTGCCAGCAGTGGGCAGGGGGAGAGTCAGCCCCAGCATTTT
CASSGQGESQPQHF
>TRBV27|TRBJ2-5|once|NA
TGTGCCAGCAGTTGGGGACCGGATGCGGAGACCCAGTACTTC
CASSWGPDAETQYF
>TRBV5-4|TRBJ1-4|NA|NA
TGTGCCAGCAGCTTGGATTCGGGGGTTACTAATGAAAAACTGTTTTTT
CASSLDSGVTNEKLFF
>TRBV6-5|TRBJ2-6|few|NA
TGTGCCAGCAGCAGGGACCTCTCTGGGGCCAACGTCCTGACTTTC
CASSRDLSGANVLTF
>TRBV21-1|TRBJ1-1|NA|NA
TGTGCCAGCAGCCTGGGACAGCAAAACACTGAAGCTTTCTTT
CASSLGQQNTEAFF
>TRBV11-3|TRBJ2-3|NA|TRBD2
TGTGCCAGCAGCTTATTAGCGGGAGGTCGGGGCACAGATACGCAGTATTTT
CASSLLAGGRGTDTQYF
>TRBV9|TRBJ1-6|NA|NA
TGTGCCAGCAGCGTAGCGGAAGGATCACCCCTCCACTTT
CASSVAEGSPLHF
>TRBV5-6|TRBJ1-1|NA|TRBD1
TGTGCCAGCAGCTTCGGGACAGCAAGCGTGAACACTGAAGCTTTCTTT
CASSFGTASVNTEAFF
>TRBV5-6|TRBJ2-1|NA|TRBD2
TGTGCCAGCAGCGAAGGGACTAGCGGGAGACTCTATGAGCAGTTCTTC
CASSEGTSGRLYEQFF
>TRBV13|TRBJ1-5|NA|NA
TGTGCCAGCAGCCCATTGGGTCAGCCCCAGCATTTT
CASSPLGQPQHF
>TRBV7-7|TRBJ2-3|NA|TRBD2
TGTGCCAGCAGCTTAGGACTAGCGGGAGCAGATACGCAGTATTTT
CASSLGLAGADTQYF
>TRBV5-1|TRBJ2-7|NA|NA
TGCGCCAGCAGCTTTCGGGGACCTAGGGACTACGAGCAGTACTTC
CASSFRGPRDYEQYF
>TRBV19|TRBJ1-1|NA|NA
TGTGCCAGTAGTATAGATTGGGGCAGGGATTATGCCATGAACACTGAAGCTTTCTTT
CASSIDWGRDYAMNTEAFF
>TRBV2|TRBJ2-3|NA|TRBD1
TGTGCCAGCAGTTCTTACAGGGGGGGCACAGATACGCAGTATTTT
CASSSYRGGTDTQYF
>TRBV5-4|TRBJ1-5|NA|NA
TGTGCCAGCAGCTCGGGAATCGGGCCGAGTAGTCCCCAGCATTTT
CASSSGIGPSSPQHF
>TRBV4-3|TRBJ2-1|NA|TRBD2
TGCGCCAGCAGCCAAGGGATTGGCGGGAGCTCCTACAATGAGCAGTTCTTC
CASSQGIGGSSYNEQFF
>TRBV18|TRBJ1-4|NA|NA
TGTGCCAGCTCCGAATCCGCCGGTGGTTCTCAAAAACTGTTTTTT
CASSESAGGSQKLFF
>TRBV18|TRBJ1-4|NA|NA
TGTGCCAGCAGGGGCGAGGAAGCTAATGAAAAACTGTTTTTT
CASRGEEANEKLFF
>TRBV29-1|TRBJ2-3|NA|NA
TGCAGCGGCCGAGGCAGCCAAGCCCCGCAGTATTTT
CSGRGSQAPQYF
>TRBV18|TRBJ2-5|NA|TRBD2
TGTGCCAGCTCACCATCCTACGCGGGACTAGCGGGACGGGTGACCCAGTACTTC
CASSPSYAGLAGRVTQYF
>TRBV19|TRBJ1-3|NA|NA
TGTGCCACCCGAGAGGGCAGGGGCTCTGGAAACACCATATATTTT
CATREGRGSGNTIYF
>TRBV6-5|TRBJ1-2|NA|NA
TGTGCCAGCAGTGCCCTCAGGGAGAGGTATAGGTACACCTTC
CASSALRERYRYTF
>TRBV21-1|TRBJ2-1|NA|NA
TGTGCCAGCACCTTCCCCGGGACCGGGACTAGCGAGAACAATGAGCAGTTCTTC
CASTFPGTGTSENNEQFF
>TRBV6-1|TRBJ2-5|NA|NA
TGTGCCAGCAGGATATTAGGGGACGAGACCCAGTACTTC
CASRILGDETQYF
>TRBV29-1|TRBJ1-3|NA|NA
TGCAGCGCACTGGACAGTCGCTCTGGAAACACCATATATTTT
CSALDSRSGNTIYF
>TRBV5-6|TRBJ2-3|NA|TRBD2
TGTGCCAGCAGCTTGGCCGTCGAGCGGGGGGGAGATACGCAGTATTTT
CASSLAVERGGDTQYF
>TRBV4-3|TRBJ1-2|NA|TRBD1
TGCGCCAGCAGCCAAGATACCCGGACAGGGGGCAACTATGGCTACACCTTC
CASSQDTRTGGNYGYTF
>TRBV6-1|TRBJ2-1|NA|NA
TGTGCCAGCAGTGATCTAGAGGCCTACAATGAGCAGTTCTTC
CASSDLEAYNEQFF